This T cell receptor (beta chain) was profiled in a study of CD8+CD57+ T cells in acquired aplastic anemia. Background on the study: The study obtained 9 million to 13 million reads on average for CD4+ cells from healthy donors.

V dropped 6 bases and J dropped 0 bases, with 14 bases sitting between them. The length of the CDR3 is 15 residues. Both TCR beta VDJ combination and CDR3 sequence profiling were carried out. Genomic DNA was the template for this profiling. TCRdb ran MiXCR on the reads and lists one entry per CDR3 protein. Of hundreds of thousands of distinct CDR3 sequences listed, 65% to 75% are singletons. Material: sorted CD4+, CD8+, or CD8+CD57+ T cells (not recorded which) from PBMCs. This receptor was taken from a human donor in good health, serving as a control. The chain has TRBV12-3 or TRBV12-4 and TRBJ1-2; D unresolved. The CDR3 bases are TGTGCCAGCAGCAGAGATGCCAGCTCTAACTATGGCTACACCTTC. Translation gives CASSRDASSNYGYTF.